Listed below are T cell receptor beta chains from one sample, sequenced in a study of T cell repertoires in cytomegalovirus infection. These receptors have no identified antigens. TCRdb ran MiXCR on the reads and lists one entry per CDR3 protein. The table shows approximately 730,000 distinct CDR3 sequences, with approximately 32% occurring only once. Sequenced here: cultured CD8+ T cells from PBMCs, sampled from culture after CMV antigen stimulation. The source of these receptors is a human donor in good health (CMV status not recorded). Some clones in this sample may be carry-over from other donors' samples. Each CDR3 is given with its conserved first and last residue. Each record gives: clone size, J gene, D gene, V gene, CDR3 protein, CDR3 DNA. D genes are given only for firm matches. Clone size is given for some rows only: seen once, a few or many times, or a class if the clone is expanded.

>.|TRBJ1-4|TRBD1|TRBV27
CASSWGTGTNEKLFF
TGTGCCAGCAGTTGGGGGACAGGGACTAATGAAAAACTGTTTTTT
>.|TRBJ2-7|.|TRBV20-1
CSAREPSGRAYEQYF
TGCAGTGCTAGAGAACCTTCAGGGAGAGCTTACGAGCAGTACTTC
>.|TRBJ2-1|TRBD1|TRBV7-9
CASSQRQGAYEQFF
TGTGCCAGCAGCCAACGACAGGGGGCATATGAGCAGTTCTTC
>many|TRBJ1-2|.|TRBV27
CASRGLQQNPNYGYTF
TGTGCCAGCCGAGGGCTACAACAGAATCCTAACTATGGCTACACCTTC
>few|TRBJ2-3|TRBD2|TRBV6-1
CASSELLAGSTDTQYF
TGTGCCAGCAGTGAACTCCTAGCGGGGAGCACAGATACGCAGTATTTT
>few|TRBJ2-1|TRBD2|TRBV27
CASSLGGTAVYNEQFF
TGTGCCAGCAGTTTGGGAGGGACGGCGGTATACAATGAGCAGTTCTTC
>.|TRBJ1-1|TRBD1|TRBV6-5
CASSWDGTATEAFF
TGTGCCAGCAGTTGGGACGGGACAGCCACTGAAGCTTTCTTT
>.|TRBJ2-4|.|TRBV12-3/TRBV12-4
CASSLERRGAKNIQYF
TGTGCCAGCAGTTTAGAGAGAAGGGGGGCCAAAAACATTCAGTACTTC
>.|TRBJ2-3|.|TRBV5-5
CASSLDLPTDTQYF
TGTGCCAGCAGCCTGGACCTGCCCACAGATACGCAGTATTTT
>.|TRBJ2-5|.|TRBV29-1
CSVDLSTSPSVGQYF
TGCAGCGTTGATCTCTCGACAAGCCCTTCCGTTGGCCAGTACTTC
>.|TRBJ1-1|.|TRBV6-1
CASSYGREAFF
TGTGCCAGCAGTTATGGAAGGGAAGCTTTCTTT
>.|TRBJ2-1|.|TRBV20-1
CSGSGLAAYNEQFF
TGCAGTGGCTCCGGGCTAGCAGCCTACAATGAGCAGTTCTTC
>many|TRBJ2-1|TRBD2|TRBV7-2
CASSLSGLSGGPYNEQFF
TGTGCCAGCAGCTTATCTGGGCTTAGCGGGGGGCCTTACAATGAGCAGTTCTTC
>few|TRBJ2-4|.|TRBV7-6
CASSLEGRDIQYF
TGTGCCAGCAGCTTAGAGGGTAGGGACATTCAGTACTTC
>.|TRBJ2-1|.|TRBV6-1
CASSEVAGRPSYNEQFF
TGTGCCAGCAGTGAAGTGGCGGGGCGCCCCTCCTACAATGAGCAGTTCTTC
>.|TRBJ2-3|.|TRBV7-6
CASSWLAWATDTQYF
TGTGCCAGCAGCTGGCTAGCGTGGGCCACAGATACGCAGTATTTT
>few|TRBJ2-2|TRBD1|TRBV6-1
CAILGQGKTTGELFF
TGTGCCATCCTCGGACAGGGGAAAACAACCGGGGAGCTGTTTTTT